The clone carrying this TCR beta chain was seen only once. Its antigen is unidentified. From germline, CDR1 is SGHDT and CDR2 YYEEEE. V dropped 0 bases and J dropped 3; count of bases not matched to a gene: 7. The CDR3 runs to 17 residues. This record belongs to a study of graft-versus-host responses after intestinal transplantation. Study-wide results and limits: Recipient marrow contained GvH clones, some of which appeared first in ileum or blood. Association was observed between peak circulating GvH clone levels and early post-transplant HvG declines.

Sequencing used immunoSEQ multiplex PCR; TCRdb keeps in-frame clones, though not all of them. The table lists some 93,000 clones, roughly 90% of them singletons, with nearly 0.5% in the top ten. The sequencing here drew on unstimulated CD8+ T cells sorted from spleen or lymph node cells, taken before intestinal transplant. The sequence derives from a human donor who received an intestinal transplant. J is TRBJ2-5 and V is TRBV5-6; 11 bases agree with TRBD2. CDR3 bases: TGTGCCAGCAGCTTGGGAGCCGGGACTAGCGGAAAAGAGACCCAGTACTTC. This encodes CASSLGAGTSGKETQYF.